What follows are 15 T cell receptor beta chains derived from one specimen sequenced in a study of shared clonotypes between healthy human individuals. Assay used: immunoSEQ multiplex PCR; TCRdb lists only in-frame clones, some missing. This table holds some 470,000 clones, roughly four fifths found once. The sample taken for sequencing was PBMCs. These receptors came from a woman aged 40 to 50 in good health. Some clones in this sample may be carry-over from other donors' samples.

The genes are TRBV10-3 and TRBJ2-1, with TRBD2 identical over 13 bases. The trim removed 0 bases at V and 5 bases at J, leaving 7 bases unmatched. CDR1 and CDR2 from the germline V gene are ENHRY and SYGVKD. CDR3 length: 18 residues. This CDR3 is CAISESGLAGTINNEQFF. CDR3 DNA sequence: TGTGCCATCAGTGAGTCGGGACTAGCGGGGACGATTAACAATGAGCAGTTCTTC.

The chain combines TRBV28 with TRBJ2-7; 9 bases map to TRBD1. CDR1 MDHEN and CDR2 SYDVKM come from the germline V gene. With V trimmed by 6 bases and J by 4 bases, 4 bases remained unmatched. This CDR3 is built from 13 residues. Here the CDR3 DNA reads TGTGCCAGCAGGGGACAGGGTGAATACGAGCAGTACTTC. It encodes CASRGQGEYEQYF.

The V call is TRBV28, the J call TRBJ2-1; D may correspond to TRBD1 or TRBD2 (5 bases each). The CDR3 covers 14 residues. The V and J ends lost 6 bases and 3 bases respectively, with 12 bases between them. Germline CDR1 is MDHEN and CDR2 is SYDVKM. CDR3 sequence: CASRSRDDYNEQFF. The DNA of the CDR3 is TGTGCCAGCAGATCTCGGGACGACTACAATGAGCAGTTCTTC.

This chain joins TRBV28 and TRBJ1-2, with D unresolved. Germline lookup yields CDR1 MDHEN and CDR2 SYDVKM. V shed 8 bases and J shed 4 bases, with 5 bases lying between them. This CDR3 spans 10 amino acids. CDR3 coding DNA: TGTGCCAGCGGGCCCTATGGCTACACCTTC. The encoded protein is CASGPYGYTF.

V is TRBV2 and J is TRBJ1-2; 10 bases are shared with TRBD1. The ends lost 4 bases at V and 3 bases at J; junction bases unmatched: 2. The germline gives CDR1 SNHLY, CDR2 FYNNEI. This CDR3 has 14 residues. CDR3 amino acids: CASSVGTGDYGYTF. CDR3 coding DNA: TGTGCCAGCAGTGTTGGGACAGGGGACTATGGCTACACCTTC. Filled out from reference TRBV2 and TRBJ1-2, the complete variable domain reads EPEVTQTPSHQVTQMGQEVILRCVPISNHLYFYWYRQILGQKVEFLVSFYNNEISEKSEIFDDQFSVERPDGSNFTLKIRSTKLEDSAMYFCASSVGTGDYGYTFGSGTRLTVV.

This clone was recorded a few times. The rearrangement uses TRBV7-2 and TRBJ2-5; D might be TRBD1 or TRBD2, each matching 5 bases. Germline assignment: CDR1 SGHTA and CDR2 FQGNSA. Trimming pared 3 bases from V and 5 bases from J, leaving 10 bases between. This CDR3 contains 13 residues. In DNA, the CDR3 is TGTGCCAGCAGCTTGGGGGAAGCGGAGACCCAGTACTTC. Its translation: CASSLGEAETQYF. Drawing the rest from reference TRBV7-2 and TRBJ2-5, the complete variable domain is GAGVSQSPSNKVTEKGKDVELRCDPISGHTALYWYRQSLGQGLEFLIYFQGNSAPDKSGLPSDRFSAERTGGSVSTLTIQRTQQEDSAVYLCASSLGEAETQYFGPGTRLLVL.

The genes are TRBV7-9 and TRBJ2-7; D might be TRBD2 (7 bases). CDR3 size: 14 residues. Between the trimmed V and J ends, which lost 4 bases and 3 bases, there was a span of 13 bases. Germline V gene data show CDR1 as SEHNR and CDR2 as FQNEAQ (reference sequence). CDR3 nucleotide sequence: TGTGCCAGCAGCTCCACGAGGGGGGGCTACGAGCAGTACTTC. Translation gives CASSSTRGGYEQYF.

This chain joins TRBV19 and TRBJ2-4, with 7 positions matching TRBD1. Germline CDR1 is LNHDA and CDR2 is SQIVND (reference sequence). Trimming cost V 3 bases and J 4 bases; bases outside gene matches: 9. This CDR3 is built from 16 residues. CDR3 protein: CASSIFQDREKNIQYF. The CDR3 DNA sequence: TGTGCCAGTAGTATTTTCCAAGACAGGGAAAAAAACATTCAGTACTTC.

The DNA for the CDR3 is TGTGCCAGTAGTACTCCGGTGGGACGGACAACCTACGAGCAGTACTTC. It encodes CASSTPVGRTTYEQYF. The chain uses TRBV19 and TRBJ2-7, with D possibly called TRBD1 or TRBD2 (5 bases each). The V and J ends lost 4 bases and 2 bases respectively, with 18 bases between them. This CDR3 comprises 16 residues. Germline loops: CDR1 LNHDA, CDR2 SQIVND (reference sequence).

The J gene is TRBJ1-5, the V gene TRBV30; D is uncertain. CDR1 GTSNPN and CDR2 SVGIG come from the germline V gene (reference sequence). The CDR3 totals 13 residues. V was cut by 0 bases and J by 9 bases, with 12 bases left in between. Here the CDR3 DNA reads TGTGCCTGGAGTGTAGTAGGCCGGGGGCCCCAGCATTTT. Translating it yields CAWSVVGRGPQHF.

A few counts support this clone. V gene TRBV27 combines with J gene TRBJ2-5; 7 bases line up with TRBD2. CDR1 is MNHEY and CDR2 is SMNVEV in the germline V gene (reference sequence). Trimming removed 4 bases from V and 2 bases from J; junction bases left unmatched: 1. The CDR3 extends over 13 amino acids. DNA of the CDR3: TGTGCCAGCAGTTGGGGGGGGCAAGAGACCCAGTACTTC. It encodes CASSWGGQETQYF.

This clone has a single count. This chain joins TRBV7-3 and TRBJ1-2; 7 bases are shared with TRBD1. This CDR3 has 15 residues. Germline trimming cut 5 bases from V and 3 bases from J; bases unmatched to any gene: 9. Germline values: CDR1 SGHTA, CDR2 FQGTGA. Here the CDR3 DNA reads TGTGCCAGCAGCGATCTGACAGGGCTAGACTATGGCTACACCTTC. Translation gives CASSDLTGLDYGYTF.

This chain uses TRBV7-3 with TRBJ2-1; unclear D gene. Germline CDR1 is SGHTA and CDR2 is FQGTGA. This CDR3 region has 13 residues. V lost 6 bases, J lost 0 bases, and 6 bases lay in between. In nucleotides, the CDR3 is TGTGCCAGCAGTTCAAGCTCCTACAATGAGCAGTTCTTC. Its protein product is CASSSSSYNEQFF.

This rearrangement joins TRBV9 to TRBJ2-7, with 12 bases identical to TRBD2. Germline trimming cut 3 bases from V and 5 bases from J; bases unmatched to any gene: 12. The CDR3 extends over 17 amino acids. Germline lookup yields CDR1 SGDLS and CDR2 YYNGEE. The CDR3 DNA reads as TGTGCCAGCAGCGGATCTAGCGGGAGGGCGGGCGTTGACGAGCAGTACTTC. Translation: CASSGSSGRAGVDEQYF.

Only one count was recorded for this clone. The chain carries TRBV7-2 and TRBJ2-7; possible D gene TRBD2, 6 bases. CDR3 length: 17 residues. Germline V gene data show CDR1 as SGHTA and CDR2 as FQGNSA. With 1 base removed from V and 5 bases from J, the gap between germline ends came to 21 bases. This CDR3 reads CASSLVHVGGRGDEQYF. The CDR3 DNA follows: TGTGCCAGCAGCTTAGTACATGTGGGAGGAAGGGGAGACGAGCAGTACTTC.